This entry features one T cell receptor beta chain sequence. Germline V gene sequence: CDR1 SGHKS, CDR2 YYEKEE (reference sequence). The length of the CDR3 is 16 residues. Trimming left V 0 bases short and J 3 bases short, with 13 bases between. Original processing notes: The authors estimated nucleated cell counts from reference gene primer amplification. Using immunoSEQ multiplex PCR, the repertoire was profiled, and TCRdb retains in-frame clones only, with some absent. The D gene and trimming were derived from the DNA, and the V and J assignments and clone size from that table. This table has roughly 180,000 clones, roughly 90% appearing once. The sample is drawn from a study of blood T cell repertoires in COVID-19. In the study overall: Both acute and convalescent COVID-19 samples were obtained from the United States, Italy and Spain.

The study drew participants aged roughly 18 to 95 years from 20 to 30 US areas. Participants' reported clinical history set cohort assignment. The chain combines TRBV5-5 with TRBJ1-5; no definite D call. This receptor was taken from a woman aged 25 to 39 who had recovered from COVID-19. The specimen sequenced was PBMCs or T cells enriched from blood (not recorded which). For the CDR3, the DNA is TGTGCCAGCAGCTTGGGAGGGAGCAGGAACAATCAGCCCCAGCATTTT. It codes for CASSLGGSRNNQPQHF.